The rows below give T cell receptor beta chains drawn from one sample of a study of blood T cell repertoires in COVID-19. Measured with immunoSEQ multiplex PCR; TCRdb has only the in-frame clones, and not every one. The data contain some 41,000 clones, 65% to 90% of them singletons. Input material: peripheral blood. Receptors were obtained from a man aged 35-49 years with active COVID-19. CDR3s include the opening cysteine and the closing phenylalanine or tryptophan. A D gene is named only where the DNA matches it firmly. The size entry is marked missing in some rows and otherwise reads once, few, many or a size class.

clone_size: -; d_call: -; v_call: TRBV5-1; j_call: TRBJ2-1; cdr3_length: 14; cdr3_nt: TGCGCCAGCAGCTTAGCGGGCCCTTACAATGAGCAGTTCTTC; cdr3_aa: CASSLAGPYNEQFF
clone_size: few; d_call: TRBD2; v_call: TRBV6-6; j_call: TRBJ2-2; cdr3_length: 14; cdr3_nt: TGTGCCAGCAGTCTAGCGGGAGACACCGGGGAGCTGTTTTTT; cdr3_aa: CASSLAGDTGELFF
clone_size: -; d_call: TRBD1; v_call: TRBV6-5; j_call: TRBJ1-2; cdr3_length: 14; cdr3_nt: TGTGCCAGCAGTACCCAGGGGGCAGGATATGGCTACACCTTC; cdr3_aa: CASSTQGAGYGYTF
clone_size: -; d_call: TRBD2; v_call: TRBV29-1; j_call: TRBJ2-3; cdr3_length: 14; cdr3_nt: TGCAGCGTTGATCGGGCGGGAGGCGCAGATACGCAGTATTTT; cdr3_aa: CSVDRAGGADTQYF
clone_size: -; d_call: -; v_call: TRBV21-1; j_call: TRBJ1-5; cdr3_length: 16; cdr3_nt: TGTGCCAGCTCCATAGATAACGGTCGGAGCAATCAGCCCCAGCATTTT; cdr3_aa: CASSIDNGRSNQPQHF
clone_size: -; d_call: -; v_call: TRBV5-1; j_call: TRBJ2-2; cdr3_length: 12; cdr3_nt: TGCGCCAGCCGAGGAGGGACCGGGGAGCTGTTTTTT; cdr3_aa: CASRGGTGELFF
clone_size: -; d_call: TRBD2; v_call: TRBV30; j_call: TRBJ2-3; cdr3_length: 15; cdr3_nt: TGTGCCTGGGACCTAGCGGGAGGTAACACAGATACGCAGTATTTT; cdr3_aa: CAWDLAGGNTDTQYF
clone_size: once; d_call: TRBD1; v_call: TRBV5-1; j_call: TRBJ1-2; cdr3_length: 14; cdr3_nt: TGCGCCAGCAGCCAGGGACAGGATACAGGTGGCTACACCTTC; cdr3_aa: CASSQGQDTGGYTF
clone_size: -; d_call: TRBD1; v_call: TRBV27; j_call: TRBJ1-2; cdr3_length: 15; cdr3_nt: TGTGCCAGCAGTTTAACAGGGGGCGGCGAGTATGGCTACACCTTC; cdr3_aa: CASSLTGGGEYGYTF
clone_size: -; d_call: TRBD1; v_call: TRBV10-3; j_call: TRBJ1-3; cdr3_length: 15; cdr3_nt: TGTGCCATCAGGTCGACAGGGTACCCAGGAAACACCATATATTTT; cdr3_aa: CAIRSTGYPGNTIYF
clone_size: -; d_call: TRBD1; v_call: TRBV12-3/TRBV12-4; j_call: TRBJ2-7; cdr3_length: 13; cdr3_nt: TGTGCCAGCAGACAGGGGGCTGAGGACGAGCAGTACTTC; cdr3_aa: CASRQGAEDEQYF
clone_size: few; d_call: -; v_call: TRBV9; j_call: TRBJ1-3; cdr3_length: 15; cdr3_nt: TGTGCCAGCAGCGTAGATGAGTACTCTGGAAACACCATATATTTT; cdr3_aa: CASSVDEYSGNTIYF
clone_size: -; d_call: -; v_call: TRBV30; j_call: TRBJ1-2; cdr3_length: 13; cdr3_nt: TGTGCCTGGAGTGTACGCGCTCACTATGGCTACACCTTC; cdr3_aa: CAWSVRAHYGYTF
clone_size: -; d_call: TRBD1; v_call: TRBV28; j_call: TRBJ2-1; cdr3_length: 16; cdr3_nt: TGTGCCAGCAGTACACGAGGGGGCAGGTCCTACAATGAGCAGTTCTTC; cdr3_aa: CASSTRGGRSYNEQFF
clone_size: -; d_call: TRBD1; v_call: TRBV6-5; j_call: TRBJ2-7; cdr3_length: 13; cdr3_nt: TGTGCCAGCACCAGGACAGGCCCCTACGAGCAGTACTTC; cdr3_aa: CASTRTGPYEQYF
clone_size: -; d_call: -; v_call: TRBV11-2; j_call: TRBJ1-1; cdr3_length: 15; cdr3_nt: TGTGCCAGCAGCTTAGTCCCGGGACACGACACTGAAGCTTTCTTT; cdr3_aa: CASSLVPGHDTEAFF
clone_size: -; d_call: -; v_call: TRBV6-5; j_call: TRBJ2-3; cdr3_length: 13; cdr3_nt: TGTGCCAGCAGTTACCCCCCGGTAGATACGCAGTATTTT; cdr3_aa: CASSYPPVDTQYF
clone_size: -; d_call: TRBD1; v_call: TRBV30; j_call: TRBJ1-6; cdr3_length: 13; cdr3_nt: TGTGCCTGGACCGGGACAGGGGTATCACCCCTCCACTTT; cdr3_aa: CAWTGTGVSPLHF
clone_size: -; d_call: TRBD1; v_call: TRBV2; j_call: TRBJ1-4; cdr3_length: 14; cdr3_nt: TGTGCCAGCAGTTGGGACAGGGGTGGTGAAAAACTGTTTTTT; cdr3_aa: CASSWDRGGEKLFF
clone_size: -; d_call: TRBD1; v_call: TRBV28; j_call: TRBJ1-1; cdr3_length: 15; cdr3_nt: TGTGCCAGCAGTCGAAACAGGGGGCGCAACACTGAAGCTTTCTTT; cdr3_aa: CASSRNRGRNTEAFF
clone_size: -; d_call: -; v_call: TRBV5-4; j_call: TRBJ1-1; cdr3_length: 15; cdr3_nt: TGTGCCAGCAGCTTGATCAGGATTCAGGGCACTGAAGCTTTCTTT; cdr3_aa: CASSLIRIQGTEAFF
clone_size: -; d_call: TRBD1; v_call: TRBV30; j_call: TRBJ1-4; cdr3_length: 13; cdr3_nt: TGTGCCTGGAAGACAGGGCTCGGGGAAAAACTGTTTTTT; cdr3_aa: CAWKTGLGEKLFF
clone_size: -; d_call: TRBD1; v_call: TRBV5-6; j_call: TRBJ1-4; cdr3_length: 19; cdr3_nt: TGTGCCAGCAGCTCGGCGGGACAGGGGGCCGTCGCAACTAATGAAAAACTGTTTTTT; cdr3_aa: CASSSAGQGAVATNEKLFF
clone_size: -; d_call: -; v_call: TRBV4-1; j_call: TRBJ1-5; cdr3_length: 13; cdr3_nt: TGCGCCAGCAGCCAAGATCTGAGGCAGCCCCAGCATTTT; cdr3_aa: CASSQDLRQPQHF
clone_size: -; d_call: TRBD1; v_call: TRBV5-6; j_call: TRBJ1-2; cdr3_length: 13; cdr3_nt: TGTGCCAGCAGCCTTAGGGGGCCCTATGGCTACACCTTC; cdr3_aa: CASSLRGPYGYTF
clone_size: once; d_call: -; v_call: TRBV9; j_call: TRBJ2-1; cdr3_length: 15; cdr3_nt: TGTGCCAGCAGCGTAGGAGGGAGGGGGTACAATGAGCAGTTCTTC; cdr3_aa: CASSVGGRGYNEQFF
clone_size: -; d_call: TRBD1; v_call: TRBV6-1; j_call: TRBJ2-2; cdr3_length: 15; cdr3_nt: TGTGCCAGCAGTGAAACAGGGGCGAACACCGGGGAGCTGTTTTTT; cdr3_aa: CASSETGANTGELFF
clone_size: -; d_call: -; v_call: TRBV6-2/TRBV6-3; j_call: TRBJ2-7; cdr3_length: 12; cdr3_nt: TGTGCCAGCAGCGAAAGAGGGAACGAGCAGTACTTC; cdr3_aa: CASSERGNEQYF
clone_size: -; d_call: -; v_call: TRBV5-6; j_call: TRBJ1-2; cdr3_length: 15; cdr3_nt: TGTGCCAGCAGCCGACGGGGGAATATTGGCTATGGCTACACCTTC; cdr3_aa: CASSRRGNIGYGYTF
clone_size: once; d_call: TRBD2; v_call: TRBV27; j_call: TRBJ2-1; cdr3_length: 16; cdr3_nt: TGTGCCAGCAGTTTATTGGCTAGCGGGAGGCATAATGAGCAGTTCTTC; cdr3_aa: CASSLLASGRHNEQFF
clone_size: -; d_call: -; v_call: TRBV5-6; j_call: TRBJ2-4; cdr3_length: 13; cdr3_nt: TGTGCCAGCAGCCCTTCGACTGTAAACATTCAGTACTTC; cdr3_aa: CASSPSTVNIQYF
clone_size: -; d_call: TRBD1; v_call: TRBV7-6; j_call: TRBJ2-1; cdr3_length: 16; cdr3_nt: TGTGCCAGCAGCTCAAACCCGGGACAGGGATACAATGAGCAGTTCTTC; cdr3_aa: CASSSNPGQGYNEQFF
clone_size: -; d_call: TRBD1; v_call: TRBV24-1; j_call: TRBJ1-1; cdr3_length: 13; cdr3_nt: TGTGCCACCCGATCAGGGGGGAACACTGAAGCTTTCTTT; cdr3_aa: CATRSGGNTEAFF
clone_size: -; d_call: -; v_call: TRBV3-1/TRBV3-2; j_call: TRBJ2-5; cdr3_length: 13; cdr3_nt: TGTGCCAGCAGCCAACTCAGAGGAGAGACCCAGTACTTC; cdr3_aa: CASSQLRGETQYF
clone_size: -; d_call: TRBD2; v_call: TRBV3-1/TRBV3-2; j_call: TRBJ2-7; cdr3_length: 18; cdr3_nt: TGTGCCAGCTCCCTAGCGACCCCTACTAGCGCCGCTCCCCACGAGCAGTACTTC; cdr3_aa: CASSLATPTSAAPHEQYF
clone_size: few; d_call: TRBD1; v_call: TRBV5-6; j_call: TRBJ1-1; cdr3_length: 13; cdr3_nt: TGTGCCAGCAGCAAAGGGGGCGGGGTTGAAGCTTTCTTT; cdr3_aa: CASSKGGGVEAFF
clone_size: -; d_call: -; v_call: TRBV2; j_call: TRBJ1-5; cdr3_length: 15; cdr3_nt: TGTGCCAGCAGTGAAGTTCCAGGGCCAAATCAGCCCCAGCATTTT; cdr3_aa: CASSEVPGPNQPQHF
clone_size: -; d_call: TRBD2; v_call: TRBV5-1; j_call: TRBJ2-2; cdr3_length: 15; cdr3_nt: TGCGCCAGCAGCTTGGATACTAGCGGGAGCCGGGAGCTGTTTTTT; cdr3_aa: CASSLDTSGSRELFF
clone_size: -; d_call: TRBD1; v_call: TRBV5-1; j_call: TRBJ1-1; cdr3_length: 15; cdr3_nt: TGCGCCAGCAGCTTCTTAGGGACAGGGGTTACTGAAGCTTTCTTT; cdr3_aa: CASSFLGTGVTEAFF
clone_size: -; d_call: TRBD1; v_call: TRBV5-1; j_call: TRBJ2-1; cdr3_length: 14; cdr3_nt: TGCGCCAGCAGGCGGGGACAGGGGGCAGATGAGCAGTTCTTC; cdr3_aa: CASRRGQGADEQFF
clone_size: -; d_call: TRBD1; v_call: TRBV9; j_call: TRBJ1-6; cdr3_length: 15; cdr3_nt: TGTGCCAGCAGCGTAGGGAACAGGGGTAATTCACCCCTCCACTTT; cdr3_aa: CASSVGNRGNSPLHF
clone_size: -; d_call: -; v_call: TRBV24-1; j_call: TRBJ2-7; cdr3_length: 14; cdr3_nt: TGTGCCACCAGTGCCCGGGGAAGCTCCTACGAGCAGTACTTC; cdr3_aa: CATSARGSSYEQYF
clone_size: -; d_call: -; v_call: TRBV2; j_call: TRBJ1-2; cdr3_length: 12; cdr3_nt: TGTGCCAGCAGTGAGGGGACTTATGGCTACACCTTC; cdr3_aa: CASSEGTYGYTF
clone_size: -; d_call: -; v_call: TRBV2; j_call: TRBJ2-3; cdr3_length: 12; cdr3_nt: TGTGCCAGCAGTGAAGGCGCAGATACGCAGTATTTT; cdr3_aa: CASSEGADTQYF
clone_size: -; d_call: TRBD2; v_call: TRBV2; j_call: TRBJ2-5; cdr3_length: 17; cdr3_nt: TGTGCCAGCAGTGAAGACTGGGGACTAGCGGGAGGGGAGACCCAGTACTTC; cdr3_aa: CASSEDWGLAGGETQYF
clone_size: -; d_call: TRBD2; v_call: TRBV28; j_call: TRBJ2-7; cdr3_length: 15; cdr3_nt: TGTGCCAGCATCCAACCGGGACTAGCGTCTTACGAGCAGTACTTC; cdr3_aa: CASIQPGLASYEQYF
clone_size: -; d_call: -; v_call: TRBV27; j_call: TRBJ1-1; cdr3_length: 15; cdr3_nt: TGTGCCAGCAGTTTATCTGTGAACTCGAACACTGAAGCTTTCTTT; cdr3_aa: CASSLSVNSNTEAFF
clone_size: -; d_call: -; v_call: TRBV7-8; j_call: TRBJ2-3; cdr3_length: 13; cdr3_nt: TGTGCCAGCAGCTTGCAGGGTACAGATACGCAGTATTTT; cdr3_aa: CASSLQGTDTQYF
clone_size: -; d_call: TRBD1; v_call: TRBV28; j_call: TRBJ1-3; cdr3_length: 15; cdr3_nt: TGTGCCAGCAGTTCCAATCGACAGGGACGAAACACCATATATTTT; cdr3_aa: CASSSNRQGRNTIYF